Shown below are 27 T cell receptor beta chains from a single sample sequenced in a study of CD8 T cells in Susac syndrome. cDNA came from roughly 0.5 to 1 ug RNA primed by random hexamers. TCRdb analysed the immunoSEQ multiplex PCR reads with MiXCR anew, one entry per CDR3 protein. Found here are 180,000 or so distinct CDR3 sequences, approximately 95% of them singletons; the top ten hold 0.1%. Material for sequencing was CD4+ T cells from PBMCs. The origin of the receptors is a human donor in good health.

The chain's CDR3 is CASTKEHFYEQYF. The CDR3 region has the DNA TGTGCCAGCACCAAAGAACATTTCTACGAGCAGTACTTC. The chain joins TRBV2 to TRBJ2-7, with unresolved D. Germline V gene data show CDR1 as SNHLY and CDR2 as FYNNEI. The CDR3 is made up of 13 amino acids. The germline V and J ends were trimmed by 7 bases and 3 bases, with 13 bases remaining between them.

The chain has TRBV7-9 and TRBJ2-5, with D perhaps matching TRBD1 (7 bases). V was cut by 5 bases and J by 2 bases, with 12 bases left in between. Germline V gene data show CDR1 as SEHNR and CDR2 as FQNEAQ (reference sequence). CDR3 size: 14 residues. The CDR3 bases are TGTGCCAGCAGCCGCGGGACAGCTCAAGAGACCCAGTACTTC. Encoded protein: CASSRGTAQETQYF.

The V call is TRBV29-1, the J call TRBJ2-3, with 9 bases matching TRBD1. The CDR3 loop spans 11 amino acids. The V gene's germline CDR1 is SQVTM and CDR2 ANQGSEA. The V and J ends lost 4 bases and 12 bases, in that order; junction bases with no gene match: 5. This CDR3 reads CSVAEDRGQYF. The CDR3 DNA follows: TGCAGCGTTGCGGAGGACAGGGGTCAGTATTTT.

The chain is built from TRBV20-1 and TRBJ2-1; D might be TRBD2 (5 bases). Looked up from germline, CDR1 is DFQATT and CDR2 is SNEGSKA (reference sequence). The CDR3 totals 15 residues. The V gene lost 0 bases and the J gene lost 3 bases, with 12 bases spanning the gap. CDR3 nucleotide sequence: TGCAGTGCTAGAGAGCGGGCGGGCGACTACAATGAGCAGTTCTTC. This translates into CSARERAGDYNEQFF.

The CDR3 sequence is CASSYSFTSPDTQYF. The CDR3 DNA is TGTGCCAGCAGTTACTCGTTCACTAGTCCAGATACGCAGTATTTT. V gene TRBV6-5 combines with J gene TRBJ2-3, with a tentative D call TRBD2 (5 bases). There are 15 residues in the CDR3. V was cut by 0 bases and J by 4 bases, with 11 bases left in between. The germline V gene has CDR1 MNHEY and CDR2 SVGAGI.

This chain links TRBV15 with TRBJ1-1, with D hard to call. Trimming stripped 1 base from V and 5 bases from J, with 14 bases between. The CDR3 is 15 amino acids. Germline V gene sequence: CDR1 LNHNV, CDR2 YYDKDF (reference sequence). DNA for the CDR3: TGTGCCACCAGCAGAGCTTTAGAGGGAAGAACTGAAGCTTTCTTT. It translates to CATSRALEGRTEAFF.

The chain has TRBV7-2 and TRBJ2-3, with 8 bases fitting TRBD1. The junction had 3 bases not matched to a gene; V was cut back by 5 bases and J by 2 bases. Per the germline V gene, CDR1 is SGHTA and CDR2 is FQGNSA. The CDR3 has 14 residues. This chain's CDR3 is CASSPGQATDTQYF. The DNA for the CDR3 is TGTGCCAGCAGCCCGGGACAGGCCACAGATACGCAGTATTTT.

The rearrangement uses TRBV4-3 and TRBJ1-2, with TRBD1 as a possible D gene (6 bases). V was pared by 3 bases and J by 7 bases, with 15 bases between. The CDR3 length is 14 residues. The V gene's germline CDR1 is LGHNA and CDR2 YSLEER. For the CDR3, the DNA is TGCGCCAGCAGCCATCCACAGGGCGCGACTGGCTACACCTTC. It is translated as CASSHPQGATGYTF.

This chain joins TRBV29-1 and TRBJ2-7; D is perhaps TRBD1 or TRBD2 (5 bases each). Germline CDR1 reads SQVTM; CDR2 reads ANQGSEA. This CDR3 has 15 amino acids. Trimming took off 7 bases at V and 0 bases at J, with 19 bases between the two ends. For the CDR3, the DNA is TGCAGCGCGTGGCGGGTGAGTGGGACCTCCTACGAGCAGTACTTC. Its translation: CSAWRVSGTSYEQYF.

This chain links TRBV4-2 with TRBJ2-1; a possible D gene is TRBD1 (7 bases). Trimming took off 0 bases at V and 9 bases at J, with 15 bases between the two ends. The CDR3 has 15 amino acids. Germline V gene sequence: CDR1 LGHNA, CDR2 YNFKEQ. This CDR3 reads CASSQEVLRGAEQFF. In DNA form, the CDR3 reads TGTGCCAGCAGCCAAGAGGTCCTCAGGGGGGCTGAGCAGTTCTTC.

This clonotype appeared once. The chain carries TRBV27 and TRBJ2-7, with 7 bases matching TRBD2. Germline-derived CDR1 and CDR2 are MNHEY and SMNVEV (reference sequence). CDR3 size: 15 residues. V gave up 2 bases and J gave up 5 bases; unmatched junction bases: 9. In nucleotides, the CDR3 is TGTGCCAGCAGTTTAAACGGGAGGAGCCCCCACGAGCAGTACTTC. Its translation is CASSLNGRSPHEQYF.

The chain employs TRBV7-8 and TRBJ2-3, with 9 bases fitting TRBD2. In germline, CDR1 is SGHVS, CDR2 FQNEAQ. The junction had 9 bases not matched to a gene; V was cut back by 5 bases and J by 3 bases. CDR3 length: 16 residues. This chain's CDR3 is CASSDSGSGWTDTQYF. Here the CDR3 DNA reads TGTGCCAGCAGCGATAGCGGGAGCGGATGGACAGATACGCAGTATTTT.

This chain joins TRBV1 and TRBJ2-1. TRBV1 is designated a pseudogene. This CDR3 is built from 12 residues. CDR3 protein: CTSSQWVGEQFF. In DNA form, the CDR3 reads TGCACCAGCAGCCAATGGGTGGGGGAGCAGTTCTTC.

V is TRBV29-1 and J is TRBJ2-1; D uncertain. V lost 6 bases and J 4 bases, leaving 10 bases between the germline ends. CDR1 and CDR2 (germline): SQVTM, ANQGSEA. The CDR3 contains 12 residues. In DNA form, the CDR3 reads TGCAGCGTCGGGCAGCGATACAATGAGCAGTTCTTC. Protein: CSVGQRYNEQFF.

The CDR3 DNA reads as TGTGCCAGTAGTACATCTAGGGAAGATACGCAGTATTTT. Translation: CASSTSREDTQYF. The gene calls are TRBV19 and TRBJ2-3, with D unresolved. The V gene lost 4 bases and the J gene lost 5 bases, with 10 bases spanning the gap. The germline gives CDR1 LNHDA, CDR2 SQIVND (reference sequence). The CDR3 sequence is 13 residues long.

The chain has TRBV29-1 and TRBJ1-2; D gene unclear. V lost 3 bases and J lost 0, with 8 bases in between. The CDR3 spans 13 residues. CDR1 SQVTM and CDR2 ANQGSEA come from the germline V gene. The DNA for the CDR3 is TGCAGCGTTGAGAACAAACCTAACTATGGCTACACCTTC. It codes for CSVENKPNYGYTF.

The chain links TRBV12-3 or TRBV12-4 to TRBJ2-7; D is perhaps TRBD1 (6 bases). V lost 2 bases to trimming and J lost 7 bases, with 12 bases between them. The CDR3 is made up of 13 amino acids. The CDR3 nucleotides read TGTGCCAGCAGTTTATTACAGGGTCTAGAGCAGTACTTC. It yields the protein CASSLLQGLEQYF.

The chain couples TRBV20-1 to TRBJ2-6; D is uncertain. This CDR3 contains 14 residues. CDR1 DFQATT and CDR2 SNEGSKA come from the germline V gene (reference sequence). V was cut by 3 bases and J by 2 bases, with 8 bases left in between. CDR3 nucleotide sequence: TGCAGTGCTAGTGCGCGCGCTGGGGCCAACGTCCTGACTTTC. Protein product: CSASARAGANVLTF.

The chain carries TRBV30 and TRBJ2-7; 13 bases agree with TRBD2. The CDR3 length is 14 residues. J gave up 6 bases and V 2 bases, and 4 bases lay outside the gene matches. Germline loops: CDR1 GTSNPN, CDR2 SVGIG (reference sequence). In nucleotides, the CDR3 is TGTGCCTGGAGTACGGGACTAGCGGGACGCGAGCAGTACTTC. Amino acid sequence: CAWSTGLAGREQYF. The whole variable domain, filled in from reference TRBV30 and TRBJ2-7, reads SQTIHQWPATLVQPVGSPLSLECTVEGTSNPNLYWYRQAAGRGLQLLFYSVGIGQISSEVPQNLSASRPQDRQFILSSKKLLLSDSGFYLCAWSTGLAGREQYFGPGTRLTVT.

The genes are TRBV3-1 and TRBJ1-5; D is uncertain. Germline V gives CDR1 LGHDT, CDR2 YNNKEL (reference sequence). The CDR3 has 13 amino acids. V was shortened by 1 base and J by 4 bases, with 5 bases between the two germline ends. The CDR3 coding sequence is TGTGCCAGCAGCCAAGTGCGAAATCAGCCCCAGCATTTT. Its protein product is CASSQVRNQPQHF.

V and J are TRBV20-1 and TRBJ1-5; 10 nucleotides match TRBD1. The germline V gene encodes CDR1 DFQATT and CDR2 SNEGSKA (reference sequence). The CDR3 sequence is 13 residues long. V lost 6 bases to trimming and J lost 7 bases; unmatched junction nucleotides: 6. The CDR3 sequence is CSARDRGGQPQHF. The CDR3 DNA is TGCAGTGCCCGGGACAGGGGAGGGCAGCCCCAGCATTTT.

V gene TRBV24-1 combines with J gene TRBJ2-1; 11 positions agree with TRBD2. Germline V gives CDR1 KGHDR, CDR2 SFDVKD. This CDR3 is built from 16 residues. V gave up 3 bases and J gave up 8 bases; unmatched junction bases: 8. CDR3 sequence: CATSDPGLAEVDEQFF. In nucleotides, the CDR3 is TGTGCCACCAGTGATCCGGGACTAGCGGAGGTGGATGAGCAGTTCTTC.

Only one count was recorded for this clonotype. The CDR3 protein is CSARWLNEKLFF. As DNA, the CDR3 is TGCAGTGCTAGATGGCTTAATGAAAAACTGTTTTTT. The rearrangement uses TRBV20-1 and TRBJ1-4, with D hard to call. V was shortened by 2 bases and J by 4 bases, with 5 bases between the two germline ends. CDR1 and CDR2 (germline): DFQATT, SNEGSKA (reference sequence). The CDR3 totals 12 residues.

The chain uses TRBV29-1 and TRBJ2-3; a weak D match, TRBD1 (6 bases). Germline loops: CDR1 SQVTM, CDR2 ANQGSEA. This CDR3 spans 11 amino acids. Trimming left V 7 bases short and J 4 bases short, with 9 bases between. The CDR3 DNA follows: TGCAGCGACAGGGTAGCAGATACGCAGTATTTT. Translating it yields CSDRVADTQYF.

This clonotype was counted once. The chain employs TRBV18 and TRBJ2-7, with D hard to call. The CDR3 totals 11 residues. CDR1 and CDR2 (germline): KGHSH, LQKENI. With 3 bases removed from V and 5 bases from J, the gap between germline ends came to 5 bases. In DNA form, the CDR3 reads TGTGCCAGCTCACCTCTGGACGAGCAGTACTTC. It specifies CASSPLDEQYF.

CDR3 residues: CSVEDLGGGGYTF. Written as DNA, the CDR3 is TGCAGCGTTGAAGATCTGGGGGGCGGTGGCTACACCTTC. J is TRBJ1-2 and V is TRBV29-1; perhaps TRBD1 as D (6 bases). The germline V gene has CDR1 SQVTM and CDR2 ANQGSEA. The CDR3 has 13 amino acids. The V end lost 0 bases, the J end lost 7 bases, and 12 bases lay between the germline ends.

The CDR3 region has the DNA TGTGCCAGCAGCCAAGTAACCGGGGAGCAGTACTTC. Its protein product is CASSQVTGEQYF. V usage is TRBV14 and J usage is TRBJ2-7, with no clear D. V dropped 1 base and J dropped 7 bases, with 8 bases sitting between them. CDR3 length: 12 amino acids. Germline V gene data show CDR1 as SGHDN and CDR2 as FVKESK.